Each of the 19 T cell receptor beta chains below was sequenced from the same sample in a study of early T cells in non-severe SARS-CoV-2 infection. From the 5' RACE reads, TCRdb called clonotypes with MiXCR, one entry per CDR3 protein. This sample has 90,000 to 120,000 distinct CDR3 sequences; 11% occur once, and the top ten carry approximately 7.3%. The specimen was whole blood. All receptors derive from an adult who was a healthcare worker with PCR-confirmed SARS-CoV-2 infection or an uninfected control (not recorded which).

This clonotype was counted ten times or more. This sequence joins TRBV9 and TRBJ2-7; TRBD2 matches at 7 bases. Germline CDR1 is SGDLS and CDR2 is YYNGEE. The CDR3 is 18 amino acids. The trim removed 0 bases at V and 4 bases at J, leaving 16 bases unmatched. The CDR3, as DNA: TGTGCCAGCAGCGTAGGGCCCTCGGCGGGAGCGTTTTTGTACGAGCAGTACTTC. Encoded protein: CASSVGPSAGAFLYEQYF.

Notes on this clonotype: A much larger clone sits a single nucleotide away, making a read error possible. The chain carries TRBV20-1 and TRBJ1-4, with D tentatively TRBD1 (5 bases). The length of the CDR3 is 13 residues. V was shortened by 3 bases and J by 8 bases, with 13 bases between the two germline ends. Germline V CDR1 and CDR2: DFQATT, SNEGSKA (reference sequence). Written as DNA, the CDR3 is TGCAGTGCTAGTGTACAGGTCCAAGAAAAACTGTTTTTT. Translated, it gives CSASVQVQEKLFF.

There are a few counts of this clonotype. The chain uses TRBV29-1 and TRBJ1-4; D gene uncertain. V lost 5 bases and J 7 bases, leaving 14 bases between the germline ends. Per germline, CDR1 SQVTM and CDR2 ANQGSEA. The CDR3 is 13 residues long. CDR3 in DNA: TGCAGCGTTCAACGGGATTTGGGTGAAAAACTGTTTTTT. It yields the protein CSVQRDLGEKLFF.

This clonotype was counted many times. The rearrangement uses TRBV20-1 and TRBJ2-1, with TRBD2 identical over 11 bases. This CDR3 region has 14 residues. Per the germline V gene, CDR1 is DFQATT and CDR2 is SNEGSKA (reference sequence). The V gene end was trimmed by 3 bases and the J gene end by 5 bases; junction bases not matched to a gene: 3. CDR3 bases: TGCAGTGCTAGCCCGGGACTAGCGGACAATGAGCAGTTCTTC. As protein: CSASPGLADNEQFF.

The chain joins TRBV20-1 to TRBJ2-7, with TRBD2 matching over 10 bases. CDR1 and CDR2 (germline): DFQATT, SNEGSKA (reference sequence). CDR3 length: 16 amino acids. The ends lost 0 bases at V and 4 bases at J; junction bases unmatched: 9. CDR3 loop: CSARDMASGRAYEQYF. CDR3 bases: TGCAGTGCTAGAGATATGGCTAGCGGGAGAGCTTACGAGCAGTACTTC.

This clonotype has at least ten counts. The J gene is TRBJ1-1, the V gene TRBV13, with D possibly being TRBD1 (6 bases). Trimming cost V 7 bases and J 6 bases, with 12 bases left between them. Germline CDR1 is PRHDT and CDR2 is FYEKMQ (reference sequence). The CDR3 runs 12 residues. CDR3 region: CASTGGASEAFF. The CDR3 DNA follows: TGTGCCAGCACCGGGGGCGCGTCTGAAGCTTTCTTT. The whole variable domain, remainder taken from reference TRBV13 and TRBJ1-1, is AAGVIQSPRHLIKEKRETATLKCYPIPRHDTVYWYQQGPGQDPQFLISFYEKMQSDKGSIPDRFSAQQFSDYHSELNMSSLELGDSALYFCASTGGASEAFFGQGTRLTVV.

This clonotype was observed a few times. The chain couples TRBV10-3 to TRBJ2-3; TRBD2 aligns across 8 bases. Germline V lookup: CDR1 ENHRY, CDR2 SYGVKD. This CDR3 region has 16 residues. Unmatched junction bases numbered 10, after V lost 6 bases and J lost 2 bases. CDR3 protein: CAISSLGSGTTDTQYF. Written as DNA, the CDR3 is TGTGCCATCAGCTCCTTGGGTAGCGGGACCACAGATACGCAGTATTTT.

This clonotype was counted many times. This chain joins TRBV10-1 and TRBJ2-5, with D maybe TRBD2 (5 bases). With 4 bases removed from V and 4 bases from J, the gap between germline ends came to 10 bases. Germline loops: CDR1 WNHNN, CDR2 SYGVQD (reference sequence). CDR3 length equals 13 residues. This CDR3 reads CASSATRGETQYF. CDR3 coding DNA: TGCGCCAGCAGTGCAACTAGAGGAGAGACCCAGTACTTC.

This clonotype was picked up many times. The chain couples TRBV7-9 to TRBJ2-7; D gene unclear. CDR3 length: 14 amino acids. CDR1 SEHNR and CDR2 FQNEAQ come from the germline V gene (reference sequence). Trimming took 1 base from V and 4 from J, leaving 11 bases between them. The CDR3 sequence is CASSLESLWYEQYF. The CDR3 DNA reads as TGTGCCAGCAGCTTAGAATCGTTATGGTACGAGCAGTACTTC.

This clonotype was observed many times. Here the CDR3 DNA reads TGTGCCAGCAACGAAGGGTACTCTGGAAACACCATATATTTT. Its protein is CASNEGYSGNTIYF. V is TRBV2 and J is TRBJ1-3; D is unclear. With 7 bases removed from V and 0 bases from J, the gap between germline ends came to 10 bases. Germline CDR1 is SNHLY and CDR2 is FYNNEI. This CDR3 is 14 amino acids long.

This clonotype has a handful of counts. The J gene is TRBJ1-4, the V gene TRBV5-1, with D unresolved. This CDR3 is 16 amino acids long. Trimming cost V 1 base and J 7 bases, with 17 bases left between them. CDR1 is SGHRS, CDR2 YFSETQ, per germline. CDR3 sequence reads: CASSLNGDVHVEKLFF. The CDR3 nucleotides read TGCGCCAGCAGCTTGAATGGAGATGTTCATGTTGAAAAACTGTTTTTT.

This clonotype has ten or more counts. The chain joins TRBV7-9 to TRBJ2-1; perhaps D is TRBD1 or TRBD2 (5 bases each). Germline loops: CDR1 SEHNR, CDR2 FQNEAQ (reference sequence). V shed 8 bases and J shed 8 bases, with 10 bases lying between them. The CDR3 totals 11 residues. The CDR3 region is CASPEGHEQFF. CDR3 DNA: TGTGCCAGCCCCGAGGGACATGAGCAGTTCTTC.

At least ten counts were recorded for this clonotype. The rearrangement links TRBV15 to TRBJ1-1; D is unclear. Trimming pared 0 bases from V and 0 bases from J, leaving 8 bases between. The V gene's germline CDR1 is LNHNV and CDR2 YYDKDF (reference sequence). This CDR3 spans 15 amino acids. The CDR3 DNA sequence: TGTGCCACCAGCAGAGATCATGAGGTGAACACTGAAGCTTTCTTT. It yields the protein CATSRDHEVNTEAFF.

The chain employs TRBV14 and TRBJ2-7, with D possibly called TRBD1 or TRBD2 (5 bases each). From germline, CDR1 is SGHDN and CDR2 FVKESK. This CDR3 region has 15 residues. V was trimmed by 0 bases and J by 1 base, leaving 10 bases between them. This CDR3 is CASSQERGTSYEQYF. The CDR3 DNA reads TGTGCCAGCAGCCAAGAAAGAGGGACGTCCTACGAGCAGTACTTC.

The chain recombines TRBV12-3 or TRBV12-4 with TRBJ2-1; 8 nucleotides agree with TRBD2. The V gene end was trimmed by 1 base and the J gene end by 5 bases; junction bases not matched to a gene: 1. This CDR3 contains 14 residues. The CDR3 nucleotides are TGTGCCAGCAGTTTAGAACTAGCGGACAATGAGCAGTTCTTC. Its protein is CASSLELADNEQFF.

This clonotype was observed at least ten times. This rearrangement joins TRBV20-1 to TRBJ2-3; possibly TRBD1 or TRBD2 for D (5 bases each). V gave up 3 bases and J gave up 4 bases, with 20 bases separating them. This CDR3 region has 16 residues. Germline V gene sequence: CDR1 DFQATT, CDR2 SNEGSKA (reference sequence). CDR3: CSARVGSARGADTQYF. As DNA, the CDR3 is TGCAGTGCTAGGGTGGGTTCAGCGAGGGGCGCAGATACGCAGTATTTT.

The sample holds a few counts of this clonotype. This rearrangement joins TRBV7-9 to TRBJ2-7; D may be TRBD1 (6 bases). This CDR3 spans 12 amino acids. The germline CDR1 and CDR2 sequences are SEHNR and FQNEAQ (reference sequence). Trimming took 5 bases from V and 6 from J, leaving 11 bases between them. The CDR3 bases are TGTGCCAGCAGCCCGACAGGAGCCGAGCAGTACTTC. Translated, it gives CASSPTGAEQYF.

With regard to this clonotype: A much larger clone lies a single base off, so this may be a read error. The chain combines TRBV4-3 with TRBJ2-7; 10 bases match TRBD2. Per the germline V gene, CDR1 is LGHNA and CDR2 is YSLEER. This CDR3 has 15 amino acids. Here the CDR3 reads CASSQEAGGLYGQYF. The DNA of the CDR3 is TGCGCCAGCAGCCAAGAAGCGGGGGGGTTGTACGGGCAGTACTTC.

A few counts support this clonotype. The V and J genes are TRBV12-3 or TRBV12-4 and TRBJ2-1, with TRBD2 matching 15 bases. CDR3 size: 17 residues. The ends lost 5 bases at V and 8 bases at J; junction bases unmatched: 10. The CDR3 coding sequence is TGTGCCAGCAGTACACCACAGGGACTAGCGGGAGGATATGAGCAGTTCTTC. Its translation: CASSTPQGLAGGYEQFF.